This T cell receptor (beta chain) is drawn from a study of T cells in women clearing cervical HPV infection. Method: immunoSEQ multiplex PCR; TCRdb's copy keeps in-frame clones and lacks some. The repertoire table contains more than 25,000 clones. V shed 2 bases and J 0 bases; nucleotides not matched to a gene: 4. This CDR3 has 15 amino acids. CDR1 is SGHTA and CDR2 is FQGTGA in the germline V gene. Concerning this clone: The read gets to within 3 residues of the CDR3 end, and the germline J gene fills in the rest.

HPV was found by MY09/MY11 PCR and dot-blot genotyping. The chain has TRBV7-3 and TRBJ2-7; the match to TRBD2 covers 7 bases. Source material: blood buffy coat. The receptor comes from a woman aged 18-70 years with a cervical HPV16 infection that either progressed to CIN3+ or cleared (not recorded which). CDR3 DNA, as far as it was read: TGTGCCAGCAGCTTACAGGGAGGGGCCTCCTACGAG. Protein product: CASSLQGGASYE. The whole CDR3 is CASSLQGGASYEQYF. The variable domain in full, with the rest retrieved from reference TRBV7-3 and TRBJ2-7, is GAGVSQTPSNKVTEKGKYVELRCDPISGHTALYWYRQSLGQGPEFLIYFQGTGAADDSGLPNDRFFAVRPEGSVSTLKIQRTERGDSAVYLCASSLQGGASYEQYFGPGTRLTVT.